The 30 T cell receptor beta chains reported below all come from one sample, sequenced in a study of T cells after yellow fever vaccination. TCRdb re-analysed the 5' RACE reads in MiXCR, keeping a single row per CDR3 protein. This table has approximately 300,000 distinct CDR3 sequences, approximately 11% appearing once. Sequenced here: CD4+ T cells sorted from PBMCs, sampled 45 days after the yellow fever booster vaccination. Receptors originate from a man between 18 and 35 years old who received the YFV17D yellow fever vaccine.

This clonotype was counted only a few times. The gene calls are TRBV5-1 and TRBJ2-2; D possibly corresponds to TRBD2 (5 bases). V lost 3 bases to trimming and J lost 6 bases, with 15 bases between them. The CDR3 extends over 15 amino acids. Germline V lookup: CDR1 SGHRS, CDR2 YFSETQ. Here the CDR3 DNA reads TGCGCCAGCAGCTCCGGGGTGCTGCTCCCCGGGGAGCTGTTTTTT. It is translated as CASSSGVLLPGELFF.

The chain combines TRBV7-2 with TRBJ1-4; perhaps TRBD1 as D (6 bases). The CDR3 runs 14 residues. Trimming pared 5 bases from V and 8 bases from J, leaving 15 bases between. Per germline, CDR1 SGHTA and CDR2 FQGNSA. In DNA form, the CDR3 reads TGTGCCAGCAGCCCAGACATGGGGGCCGAAAAACTGTTTTTT. It specifies CASSPDMGAEKLFF.

This clonotype was detected a few times. The chain joins TRBV5-6 to TRBJ1-2; weak D call: TRBD1 (6 bases). Trimming took 4 bases from V and 7 from J, leaving 14 bases between them. Per germline, CDR1 SGHDT and CDR2 YYEEEE. CDR3 length: 13 residues. For the CDR3, the DNA is TGTGCCAGCAGCCAAACAGGGACCCGTGGCTACACCTTC. This translates into CASSQTGTRGYTF. Based on the CDR3 plus reference TRBV5-6 and TRBJ1-2, the full variable domain is DAGVTQSPTHLIKTRGQQVTLRCSPKSGHDTVSWYQQALGQGPQFIFQYYEEEERQRGNFPDRFSGHQFPNYSSELNVNALLLGDSALYLCASSQTGTRGYTFGSGTRLTVV.

Ten or more counts support this clonotype. The chain combines TRBV18 with TRBJ2-1, with a possible D match to TRBD1 (6 bases). Germline loops: CDR1 KGHSH, CDR2 LQKENI. V was cut by 1 base and J by 7 bases, with 11 bases left in between. This CDR3 is built from 14 residues. CDR3 protein: CASSPQGERNEQFF. DNA of the CDR3: TGTGCCAGCTCACCACAGGGGGAAAGAAATGAGCAGTTCTTC.

The rearrangement uses TRBV9 and TRBJ1-3, with 7 positions matching TRBD1. The CDR3 length is 14 residues. Germline trimming cut 2 bases from V and 1 base from J; bases unmatched to any gene: 0. The V gene's germline CDR1 is SGDLS and CDR2 YYNGEE. The CDR3 coding sequence is TGTGCCAGCAGCGTGACAGGGTCTGGAAACACCATATATTTT. Protein: CASSVTGSGNTIYF.

This chain links TRBV6-5 with TRBJ1-6; D might be TRBD1 (5 bases). This CDR3 spans 16 amino acids. V was clipped by 2 bases and J by 10 bases, with 18 bases between them. The germline V gene encodes CDR1 MNHEY and CDR2 SVGAGI. The DNA for the CDR3 is TGTGCCAGCAGTTACACTTTAGTAGGGGCGGTCTCACCCCTCCACTTT. Its protein is CASSYTLVGAVSPLHF.

This clonotype was observed once. An end of the junction does not agree with germline; a read error may underlie this. The rearrangement links TRBV5-1 to TRBJ1-1; TRBD1 is a possible D gene (6 bases). The CDR3 consists of 14 residues. CDR1 and CDR2 (germline): SGHRS, YFSETQ. The CDR3: CASRFLQGDTDAFF. In DNA form, the CDR3 reads TGCGCCAGCAGATTCCTACAGGGAGACACTGATGCTTTCTTT.

The chain couples TRBV12-3 or TRBV12-4 to TRBJ1-2; D gene ambiguous. V lost 5 bases, J lost 8 bases, and 15 bases lay in between. This CDR3 has 13 residues. DNA for the CDR3: TGTGCCAGCAGTCCCCTCTCCGAATGGGGCTACACCTTC. It yields the protein CASSPLSEWGYTF.

The rearrangement links TRBV7-9 to TRBJ2-2, with 7 bases aligning to TRBD1. This CDR3 comprises 15 residues. V gave up 5 bases and J gave up 7 bases; unmatched junction bases: 10. Looked up from germline, CDR1 is SEHNR and CDR2 is FQNEAQ (reference sequence). The CDR3 region is CASSGPGTEHGELFF. Here the CDR3 DNA reads TGTGCCAGCAGCGGTCCTGGGACAGAGCACGGGGAGCTGTTTTTT.

This clonotype was recorded a few times. The V and J genes are TRBV5-6 and TRBJ2-3, with 9 positions matching TRBD2. The CDR3 consists of 15 residues. Germline lookup yields CDR1 SGHDT and CDR2 YYEEEE. V lost 3 bases and J lost 6; bases outside the gene matches: 8. In DNA form, the CDR3 reads TGTGCCAGCAGCTCGCGGGGGGGGCTGGGGGATACGCAGTATTTT. Translating gives CASSSRGGLGDTQYF.

The rearrangement links TRBV6-5 to TRBJ2-3, with 9 bases fitting TRBD2. There are 16 residues in the CDR3. J was trimmed by 4 bases and V by 0 bases; bases with no gene match: 5. Germline V CDR1 and CDR2: MNHEY, SVGAGI. CDR3 residues: CASSYSGGGAADTQYF. The CDR3 nucleotides read TGTGCCAGCAGTTACTCGGGCGGGGGGGCCGCAGATACGCAGTATTTT.

This clonotype has more than one count but fewer than ten. The chain uses TRBV28 and TRBJ1-6; the D is unclear. Germline values: CDR1 MDHEN, CDR2 SYDVKM. CDR3 length: 18 residues. V was cut by 2 bases and J by 9 bases, with 23 bases left in between. The CDR3 reads CASSLVGRVAGGFSPLHF. DNA for the CDR3: TGTGCCAGCAGTTTAGTCGGGCGGGTGGCAGGAGGGTTTTCACCCCTCCACTTT.

The rearrangement uses TRBV9 and TRBJ1-3, with D uncertain. This CDR3 spans 14 amino acids. Trimming took 4 bases from V and 3 from J, leaving 11 bases between them. Germline loops: CDR1 SGDLS, CDR2 YYNGEE. The CDR3 is CASSPEMVGNTIYF. As DNA, the CDR3 is TGTGCCAGCAGCCCAGAGATGGTTGGAAACACCATATATTTT. Together with reference TRBV9 and TRBJ1-3, the CDR3 gives the full variable domain: DSGVTQTPKHLITATGQRVTLRCSPRSGDLSVYWYQQSLDQGLQFLIQYYNGEERAKGNILERFSAQQFPDLHSELNLSSLELGDSALYFCASSPEMVGNTIYFGEGSWLTVV.

This clonotype was seen only a few times. This chain joins TRBV28 and TRBJ2-5; D possibly matches TRBD1 or TRBD2 (6 bases each). Germline lookup yields CDR1 MDHEN and CDR2 SYDVKM. CDR3 length equals 15 residues. Trimming shortened V by 2 bases and J by 2 bases, and 12 bases separated the two germline ends. CDR3 DNA: TGTGCCAGCAGTTTAGGGGGGCGCCAGCAAGAGACCCAGTACTTC. Protein: CASSLGGRQQETQYF.

This sequence joins TRBV6-2 or TRBV6-3 and TRBJ2-7; no clear D. V lost 6 bases and J lost 0, with 6 bases in between. Per germline, CDR1 MNHEY and CDR2 SVGEGT. CDR3 length equals 12 residues. CDR3 protein: CASSQSSYEQYV. The CDR3 bases are TGTGCCAGCAGCCAGAGCTCCTACGAGCAGTACGTC.

The table lists this clonotype with a few counts. The genes are TRBV4-2 and TRBJ2-2; no clear D gene. Trimming removed 0 bases from V and 6 bases from J, with 5 bases in between. This CDR3 has 13 amino acids. CDR1 LGHNA and CDR2 YNFKEQ come from the germline V gene. The CDR3 DNA reads TGTGCCAGCAGCCAAGATAGGGCCGGGGAGCTGTTTTTT. Its protein product is CASSQDRAGELFF.

This clonotype turned up a few times. The CDR3 coding sequence is TGCGCCAGCAGACGGGGGAGCGGGGCGGCCACAGATACGCAGTATTTT. Protein product: CASRRGSGAATDTQYF. This chain uses TRBV4-1 with TRBJ2-3, with 7 nucleotides matching TRBD2. The CDR3 consists of 16 residues. The V segment lost 6 bases and the J segment 2 bases; nucleotides outside the gene matches: 11. CDR1 is MGHRA, CDR2 YSYEKL, per germline.

To note about this clonotype: Sequence at one end of the junction differs from germline and may be a read error. This sequence joins TRBV11-2 and TRBJ2-1, with D possibly being TRBD1 or TRBD2 (6 bases each). The CDR3 length is 17 residues. Germline CDR1 is SGHAT and CDR2 is FQNNGV. In DNA form, the CDR3 reads TGTGCCAGCAGGTTAGGGGGGCAGGTGGAGGGCCACAATGAGCAGTTCTTC. This codes for CASRLGGQVEGHNEQFF. Based on the CDR3 plus reference TRBV11-2 and TRBJ2-1, the full variable domain is EAGVAQSPRYKIIEKRQSVAFWCNPISGHATLYWYQQILGQGPKLLIQFQNNGVVDDSQLPKDRFSAERLKGVDSTLKIQPAKLEDSAVYLCASRLGGQVEGHNEQFFGPGTRLTVL.

This clonotype was seen repeatedly, ten times or more. V usage is TRBV4-2 and J usage is TRBJ2-5; 13 bases agree with TRBD2. With V trimmed by 1 base and J by 4 bases, 9 bases remained unmatched. The V gene's germline CDR1 is LGHNA and CDR2 YNFKEQ. The CDR3 has 18 amino acids. CDR3 sequence reads: CASSQVTSGGPLPETQYF. CDR3 nucleotide sequence: TGTGCCAGCAGCCAAGTGACTAGCGGGGGGCCCCTCCCAGAGACCCAGTACTTC.

This clonotype showed up many times. V gene TRBV5-6 combines with J gene TRBJ2-7; a possible D gene is TRBD1 (5 bases). CDR1 and CDR2 from the germline V gene are SGHDT and YYEEEE. Between the trimmed V and J ends, which lost 0 bases and 8 bases, there was a span of 6 bases. This CDR3 has 11 residues. CDR3: CASSLDRKQYF. CDR3 sequence (DNA): TGTGCCAGCAGCTTGGACAGGAAGCAGTACTTC.

About this clonotype: At one end the junction does not follow the germline gene, possibly because of a read error. The chain couples TRBV4-1 to TRBJ1-4; D may be TRBD1 (5 bases). CDR3 length: 13 residues. Germline-derived CDR1 and CDR2 are MGHRA and YSYEKL. In DNA, the CDR3 is TGCGCCGGCAGCGCTTCCTGGGGCGAAAAACTGTTTTTT. Its translation: CAGSASWGEKLFF.

This clonotype has more than one count but fewer than ten. J is TRBJ2-7 and V is TRBV20-1; 7 nucleotides match TRBD1. The CDR3 spans 13 residues. The germline gives CDR1 DFQATT, CDR2 SNEGSKA (reference sequence). V trimming: 3 bases; J trimming: 6 bases; junction bases outside the gene matches: 8. CDR3 DNA: TGCAGTGCTAGGGGACAGACGGGAATCGAGCAGTACGTC. It is translated as CSARGQTGIEQYV.

This chain joins TRBV19 and TRBJ2-3, with a tentative D call TRBD2 (5 bases). CDR1 is LNHDA and CDR2 is SQIVND in the germline V gene (reference sequence). V dropped 2 bases and J dropped 3 bases, with 21 bases sitting between them. The CDR3 covers 18 residues. CDR3 sequence reads: CASSISTSRHGGTDTQYF. The CDR3 nucleotides are TGTGCCAGTAGTATAAGCACCTCAAGACACGGAGGAACAGATACGCAGTATTTT. Looking up the rest from reference TRBV19 and TRBJ2-3 gives the full variable domain: DGGITQSPKYLFRKEGQNVTLSCEQNLNHDAMYWYRQDPGQGLRLIYYSQIVNDFQKGDIAEGYSVSREKKESFPLTVTSAQKNPTAFYLCASSISTSRHGGTDTQYFGPGTRLTVL.

The rearrangement links TRBV5-1 to TRBJ1-4, with TRBD1 identical over 7 bases. The CDR3 length is 14 residues. Germline CDR1 is SGHRS and CDR2 is YFSETQ. V dropped 0 bases and J dropped 13; count of bases not matched to a gene: 9. In nucleotides, the CDR3 is TGCGCCAGCAGCTTGGAGGGGGCAGGACTTGGACTGTTTTTT. It encodes CASSLEGAGLGLFF.

This clonotype was picked up a small number of times. The chain recombines TRBV5-1 with TRBJ2-2; 10 bases are a match to TRBD2. Looked up from germline, CDR1 is SGHRS and CDR2 is YFSETQ. This CDR3 contains 18 residues. Trimming at V came to 7 bases and at J to 0 bases, leaving 12 bases not matched to a gene. The CDR3 spells CASSTGTSVPANTGELFF. The DNA of the CDR3 is TGCGCCAGCTCGACCGGGACTAGCGTACCCGCGAACACCGGGGAGCTGTTTTTT.

This clonotype showed up just a few times. The rearrangement links TRBV7-2 to TRBJ2-7; D gene unclear. The V and J ends lost 2 bases and 2 bases respectively, with 10 bases between them. CDR1 SGHTA and CDR2 FQGNSA come from the germline V gene. CDR3 length: 14 amino acids. The CDR3 loop reads CASSLLAGAYEQYV. Here the CDR3 DNA reads TGTGCCAGCAGCTTATTGGCAGGAGCCTACGAGCAGTACGTC.

The chain uses TRBV7-8 and TRBJ2-2; D gene ambiguous. The CDR3 consists of 14 residues. Trimming cost V 1 base and J 3 bases, with 6 bases left between them. Germline V gene sequence: CDR1 SGHVS, CDR2 FQNEAQ. CDR3 in amino acids: CASSLELYTGELFF. CDR3 DNA sequence: TGTGCCAGCAGCTTAGAACTGTACACCGGGGAGCTGTTTTTT.

This clonotype was seen a handful of times. The rearrangement links TRBV7-9 to TRBJ1-2; unclear D gene. The CDR3 has 11 amino acids. V dropped 1 base and J dropped 8 bases, with 5 bases sitting between them. Germline values: CDR1 SEHNR, CDR2 FQNEAQ (reference sequence). CDR3 nucleotide sequence: TGTGCCAGCAGCTTAGAGAGGGGCTACACCTTC. This sequence encodes CASSLERGYTF. Drawing the rest from reference TRBV7-9 and TRBJ1-2, the complete variable domain is DTGVSQNPRHKITKRGQNVTFRCDPISEHNRLYWYRQTLGQGPEFLTYFQNEAQLEKSRLLSDRFSAERPKGSFSTLEIQRTEQGDSAMYLCASSLERGYTFGSGTRLTVV.

The genes are TRBV12-3 or TRBV12-4 and TRBJ2-1; perhaps TRBD2 as D (5 bases). Trimming left V 6 bases short and J 12 bases short, with 12 bases between. CDR3 length: 11 residues. The CDR3 DNA reads as TGTGCCAGCAGCTTGGGGAGTGGGCAGTTCTTC. This sequence encodes CASSLGSGQFF.

The chain has TRBV10-3 and TRBJ2-7, with D possibly being TRBD1 (5 bases). Looked up from germline, CDR1 is ENHRY and CDR2 is SYGVKD. V dropped 3 bases and J dropped 4 bases, with 7 bases sitting between them. The CDR3 covers 12 residues. CDR3 loop: CAISEKGYEQYV. The CDR3 nucleotides are TGTGCCATCAGTGAAAAGGGGTACGAGCAGTACGTC.